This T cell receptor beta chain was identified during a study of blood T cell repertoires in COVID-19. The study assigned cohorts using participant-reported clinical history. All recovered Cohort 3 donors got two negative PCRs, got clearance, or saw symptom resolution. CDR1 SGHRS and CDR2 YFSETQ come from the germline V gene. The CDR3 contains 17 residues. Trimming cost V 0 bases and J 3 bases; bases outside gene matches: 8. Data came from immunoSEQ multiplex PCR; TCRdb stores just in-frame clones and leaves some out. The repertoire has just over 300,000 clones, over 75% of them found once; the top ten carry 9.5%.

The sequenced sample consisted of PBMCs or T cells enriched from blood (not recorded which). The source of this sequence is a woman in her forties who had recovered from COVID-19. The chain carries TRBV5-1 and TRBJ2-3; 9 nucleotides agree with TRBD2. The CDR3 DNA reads TGCGCCAGCAGCTTGGAAGGCGGGAGGGGATGGACAGATACGCAGTATTTT. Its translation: CASSLEGGRGWTDTQYF.